The 17 T cell receptor beta chains reported below all come from one sample, sequenced in a study of T cell repertoires in cytomegalovirus infection (dated by TCRdb to between 2017 and 2020). TCRdb shows the sequencer as Illumina HiSeq 1500. In-frame beta chains were kept once TCRdb had trimmed the public reads at Q25 with fastp and called clones with MiXCR. Each record represents a unique CDR3 protein, reported with the most common genes and DNA among its rows. This sample comprises around 290,000 distinct CDR3 sequences, about 25% of them detected only once. The ten largest make up about 15% of the sample. The sequenced material came from PBMCs. The source is a human donor in good health (CMV status not recorded). Some clones in this sample may be carry-over from other donors' samples.

The chain has TRBV28 and TRBJ1-2, with D maybe TRBD1 (5 bases). This CDR3 has 13 amino acids. Germline V lookup: CDR1 MDHEN, CDR2 SYDVKM. Deletions cut 5 bases from V and 8 bases from J, with 15 bases between. DNA for the CDR3: TGTGCCAGCAGTCTTCCCGGGACTCCCGGCTACACCTTC. Its translation is CASSLPGTPGYTF.

This clonotype has only a few counts. The V call is TRBV7-6, the J call TRBJ1-6; no definite D call. Germline V gene lookup returns CDR1 SGHVS and CDR2 FNYEAQ. The ends were cut back, 5 bases at V and 7 bases at J, with 15 bases in the middle. The CDR3 is 15 residues long. In DNA form, the CDR3 reads TGTGCCAGCAGCCACCCGGCGGAGTTGAATTCACCCCTCCACTTT. It encodes CASSHPAELNSPLHF.

This clonotype was picked up a small number of times. The V and J genes are TRBV5-1 and TRBJ1-5; 7 bases match TRBD1. The CDR3 is made up of 13 amino acids. CDR1 is SGHRS and CDR2 is YFSETQ in the germline V gene. Trimming took 4 bases from V and 7 from J; bases not matched to a gene: 5. This chain's CDR3 is CASSANRGQPQHF. The CDR3 nucleotides are TGCGCCAGCAGCGCTAACAGGGGACAGCCCCAGCATTTT.

This clonotype has just a few counts. The J gene is TRBJ2-2, the V gene TRBV12-3 or TRBV12-4; 10 nucleotides line up with TRBD2. This CDR3 region has 17 residues. Losses at the gene ends were 1 base for V and 1 base for J; bases not matched to a gene: 3. CDR3 sequence reads: CASSLDVAGGNTGELFF. DNA of the CDR3: TGTGCCAGCAGTTTAGATGTAGCGGGAGGGAACACCGGGGAGCTGTTTTTT.

This clonotype was detected many times. The gene calls are TRBV7-2 and TRBJ2-2; D uncertain. Looked up from germline, CDR1 is SGHTA and CDR2 is FQGNSA. The V end was cut by 5 bases, the J end by 2 bases, with 15 bases between. The CDR3 has 16 amino acids. CDR3: CASSPTVLSNTGELFF. CDR3 coding DNA: TGTGCCAGCAGCCCTACTGTGCTTTCTAACACCGGGGAGCTGTTTTTT.

The V call is TRBV7-2, the J call TRBJ2-4; no firm D call. Germline V gene data show CDR1 as SGHTA and CDR2 as FQGNSA. The V end was cut by 4 bases, the J end by 6 bases, with 13 bases between. This CDR3 is built from 14 residues. CDR3 residues: CASSSTGVLNIQYF. In nucleotides, the CDR3 is TGTGCCAGCAGCTCGACGGGCGTCCTAAACATTCAGTACTTC.

With respect to this clonotype: This clone may be a read error of a much larger clone one base away. V and J are TRBV7-8 and TRBJ1-4; D is uncertain. Trimming pared 1 base from V and 7 bases from J, leaving 16 bases between. CDR3 size: 16 residues. Germline V gives CDR1 SGHVS, CDR2 FQNEAQ. CDR3 sequence reads: CASSLESGRNSEKLFF. CDR3 bases: TGTGCCAGCAGCTTAGAATCGGGCAGAAATAGTGAAAAACTGTTTTTT.

This clonotype has more than one count but fewer than ten. The genes are TRBV11-2 and TRBJ2-2; D is tentatively TRBD1 or TRBD2 (5 bases each). Germline CDR1 is SGHAT and CDR2 is FQNNGV. The CDR3 consists of 20 residues. V was pared by 5 bases and J by 1 base, with 26 bases between. CDR3 amino acids: CASSVRDQIRSHLNTGELFF. The CDR3 nucleotides read TGTGCCAGCAGCGTCCGGGACCAAATTCGATCCCACTTGAACACCGGGGAGCTGTTTTTT.

The chain recombines TRBV7-2 with TRBJ2-2; 10 bases map to TRBD2. This CDR3 spans 14 amino acids. CDR1 and CDR2 from the germline V gene are SGHTA and FQGNSA. V was clipped by 6 bases and J by 6 bases; unmatched bases: 4. The chain's CDR3 is CASRNSGRAGELFF. The CDR3 DNA sequence: TGTGCCAGCAGAAACAGCGGGAGGGCCGGGGAGCTGTTTTTT.

The genes are TRBV6-2 or TRBV6-3 and TRBJ2-1; 12 bases match TRBD2. Germline loops: CDR1 MNHEY, CDR2 SVGEGT. The V gene end was trimmed by 5 bases and the J gene end by 6 bases; junction bases not matched to a gene: 8. This CDR3 spans 16 amino acids. This CDR3 reads CASSNRLAGEVNEQFF. The DNA for the CDR3 is TGTGCCAGCAGTAACCGACTAGCGGGAGAGGTCAATGAGCAGTTCTTC.

A few counts support this clonotype. DNA of the CDR3: TGTGCCAGCAGTTTAAACAGGGCCCTGAACACTGAAGCTTTCTTT. Protein: CASSLNRALNTEAFF. The V and J genes are TRBV12-3 or TRBV12-4 and TRBJ1-1; D is perhaps TRBD1 (6 bases). The CDR3 contains 15 residues. V was shortened by 2 bases and J by 0 bases, with 10 bases between the two germline ends.

V and J are TRBV19 and TRBJ1-4; TRBD1 matches 10 bases. Germline CDR1 LNHDA, CDR2 SQIVND (reference sequence). The CDR3 loop spans 17 amino acids. Trimming took 5 bases from V and 8 from J; bases not matched to a gene: 14. The CDR3: CASSSPGQGMKKEKLFF. The CDR3 bases are TGTGCCAGTAGTTCTCCGGGACAGGGGATGAAGAAGGAAAAACTGTTTTTT.

The chain couples TRBV19 to TRBJ1-5; the D gene is possibly TRBD1 (6 bases). The germline V and J ends were trimmed by 5 bases and 0 bases, with 11 bases remaining between them. This CDR3 contains 15 residues. The germline gives CDR1 LNHDA, CDR2 SQIVND (reference sequence). This chain's CDR3 is CASSGTRISNQPQHF. CDR3 DNA sequence: TGTGCCAGTAGTGGGACAAGAATTAGCAATCAGCCCCAGCATTTT.

The rearrangement uses TRBV10-3 and TRBJ1-5; TRBD1 might be the D (6 bases). The CDR3 runs to 15 residues. CDR1 and CDR2 (germline): ENHRY, SYGVKD. Trimming shortened V by 2 bases and J by 2 bases, and 10 bases separated the two germline ends. CDR3 loop: CAISEVGGGNQPQHF. Written as DNA, the CDR3 is TGTGCCATCAGTGAGGTTGGGGGCGGCAATCAGCCCCAGCATTTT.

This clonotype was detected a few times. V and J are TRBV5-6 and TRBJ1-2; 10 nucleotides line up with TRBD1. Per germline, CDR1 SGHDT and CDR2 YYEEEE. The CDR3 has 14 amino acids. Trimming removed 0 bases from V and 7 bases from J; junction bases left unmatched: 3. The CDR3 nucleotides read TGTGCCAGCAGCTTGGGACAGGGGGCGTTTGGCTACACCTTC. This gives the protein CASSLGQGAFGYTF.

The J gene is TRBJ1-5, the V gene TRBV18; D perhaps matches TRBD1 (5 bases). This CDR3 has 18 residues. In germline, CDR1 is KGHSH, CDR2 LQKENI. The germline V and J ends were trimmed by 2 bases and 3 bases, with 20 bases remaining between them. The CDR3 loop is CASSPFPLSAGFNQPQHF. The CDR3 region has the DNA TGTGCCAGCTCACCATTCCCATTGAGCGCAGGGTTCAATCAGCCCCAGCATTTT.

The chain employs TRBV27 and TRBJ2-7; the D call may be TRBD1 or TRBD2 (5 bases each). Germline V gene lookup returns CDR1 MNHEY and CDR2 SMNVEV (reference sequence). The CDR3 runs 13 residues. The V end was cut by 2 bases, the J end by 6 bases, with 11 bases between. The CDR3 DNA is TGTGCCAGCAGTTTACCGATGAGGGGCGAGCAGTACTTC. Protein sequence: CASSLPMRGEQYF.